The 26 T cell receptor beta chains below come from one sample, sequenced in a study of blood T cell repertoires in COVID-19. Here immunoSEQ multiplex PCR was the method, and the copy in TCRdb shows in-frame clones only, minus some. This sample has under 75,000 clones; about four fifths occur once, and the top ten carry around 5.9%. Input material: peripheral blood. The receptor source for this set is an older woman with acute or convalescent COVID-19.

This chain links TRBV6-6 with TRBJ2-2, with TRBD1 matching over 9 bases. Germline CDR1 MNHNY, CDR2 SVGAGI (reference sequence). With V trimmed by 6 bases and J by 1 base, 6 bases remained unmatched. There are 16 residues in the CDR3. For the CDR3, the DNA is TGTGCCAGCAGCCGGGGACAGGGACTGAACACCGGGGAGCTGTTTTTT. Residues: CASSRGQGLNTGELFF.

V is TRBV5-1 and J is TRBJ2-5; possibly TRBD2 for D (5 bases). The V gene lost 2 bases and the J gene lost 3 bases, with 8 bases spanning the gap. The CDR3 loop spans 13 amino acids. Germline V lookup: CDR1 SGHRS, CDR2 YFSETQ. The CDR3: CASSFGSEETQYF. Here the CDR3 DNA reads TGCGCCAGCAGCTTTGGGAGTGAAGAGACCCAGTACTTC. Looking up the rest from reference TRBV5-1 and TRBJ2-5 gives the full variable domain: KAGVTQTPRYLIKTRGQQVTLSCSPISGHRSVSWYQQTPGQGLQFLFEYFSETQRNKGNFPGRFSGRQFSNSRSEMNVSTLELGDSALYLCASSFGSEETQYFGPGTRLLVL.

A word on this clone: At one of its ends the junction is not consistent with the germline gene, which may arise from a read error. J is TRBJ2-5 and V is TRBV7-7; 11 nucleotides align to TRBD2. CDR3 size: 16 residues. The germline V gene encodes CDR1 SSHAT and CDR2 FNYEAQ (reference sequence). The CDR3 nucleotides read TGTGCTAGCAGTATGATGCCGGGACTAGCGGAAGAGACCCAGTACTTC. It specifies CASSMMPGLAEETQYF.

This clone was seen only a few times. The V call is TRBV19, the J call TRBJ2-7; 7 positions agree with TRBD1. The V gene end was trimmed by 6 bases and the J gene end by 2 bases; junction bases not matched to a gene: 4. The germline CDR1 and CDR2 sequences are LNHDA and SQIVND (reference sequence). This CDR3 has 13 residues. In DNA form, the CDR3 reads TGTGCCAGTAGGAAGACAGGGACCTACGAGCAGTACTTC. Translating gives CASRKTGTYEQYF.

V usage is TRBV20-1 and J usage is TRBJ2-7; weak D call: TRBD2 (5 bases). The V end was cut by 4 bases, the J end by 6 bases, with 10 bases between. Germline V CDR1 and CDR2: DFQATT, SNEGSKA (reference sequence). The length of the CDR3 is 11 residues. CDR3 nucleotides: TGCAGTGCTATCGGACTCAGCGAGCAGTACTTC. It encodes CSAIGLSEQYF.

The genes are TRBV28 and TRBJ1-2; 9 bases are a match to TRBD1. J lost 8 bases, V lost 2 bases, and 9 bases had no gene match. CDR3 length equals 15 residues. CDR1 and CDR2 (germline): MDHEN, SYDVKM. The CDR3 is CASSLPSGQGGGYTF. The CDR3 DNA follows: TGTGCCAGCAGTTTACCCTCGGGACAGGGAGGAGGCTACACCTTC.

The chain links TRBV6-2 or TRBV6-3 to TRBJ2-1; TRBD2 aligns across 8 bases. Trimming removed 6 bases from V and 7 bases from J; junction bases left unmatched: 5. This CDR3 is 13 amino acids long. Per germline, CDR1 MNHEY and CDR2 SVGEGT. The chain's CDR3 is CASSPGLVNEQFF. The CDR3 DNA follows: TGTGCCAGCAGCCCGGGACTAGTAAATGAGCAGTTCTTC.

The CDR3 nucleotides are TGTGCCAGTACCATGACGGCGGGACAGATCGCGAACACCGGGGAGCTGTTTTTT. It translates to CASTMTAGQIANTGELFF. This chain uses TRBV19 with TRBJ2-2; tentatively, D is TRBD1 (7 bases). The germline CDR1 and CDR2 sequences are LNHDA and SQIVND (reference sequence). The V end was cut by 7 bases, the J end by 0 bases, with 21 bases between. The CDR3 contains 18 residues.

V and J are TRBV12-5 and TRBJ2-5; 14 bases agree with TRBD2. This CDR3 has 15 residues. V lost 6 bases and J lost 5; bases outside the gene matches: 5. CDR1 LGHNT and CDR2 FRNRAP come from the germline V gene. CDR3 DNA: TGTGCTAGTGGAGGGACTAGCGGGGGTGGGGAGACCCAGTACTTC. It specifies CASGGTSGGGETQYF.

In its sample, this clone was seen a few times. The V and J genes are TRBV10-3 and TRBJ2-3; 11 nucleotides align to TRBD1. V was pared by 5 bases and J by 6 bases, with 4 bases of the junction left unmatched. The CDR3 totals 14 residues. Germline assignment: CDR1 ENHRY and CDR2 SYGVKD. CDR3 amino acids: CAISRTGGRDTQYF. In DNA form, the CDR3 reads TGTGCCATCAGTAGGACAGGGGGCCGGGATACGCAGTATTTT.

This chain uses TRBV28 with TRBJ2-5, with 12 bases that match TRBD2. V shed 6 bases and J 13 bases; nucleotides not matched to a gene: 15. In germline, CDR1 is MDHEN, CDR2 SYDVKM. The CDR3 is 15 amino acids. CDR3 sequence reads: CASRATGTSGFPPYF. DNA of the CDR3: TGTGCCAGCAGGGCTACCGGGACTAGCGGGTTCCCGCCGTACTTC.

The chain employs TRBV2 and TRBJ1-2, with D perhaps matching TRBD1 (5 bases). V lost 4 bases to trimming and J lost 0 bases, with 9 bases between them. Germline loops: CDR1 SNHLY, CDR2 FYNNEI. CDR3 length: 14 residues. CDR3 residues: CASSGGRSNYGYTF. The CDR3 bases are TGTGCCAGCAGTGGGGGCAGATCTAACTATGGCTACACCTTC.

The genes are TRBV30 and TRBJ1-6; 7 bases are shared with TRBD1. The CDR3 has 12 amino acids. The J segment lost 11 bases and the V segment lost 2 bases, leaving 3 bases of the junction unmatched. CDR1 is GTSNPN and CDR2 is SVGIG in the germline V gene (reference sequence). The CDR3 loop reads CAWSQGVTPLHF. Written as DNA, the CDR3 is TGTGCCTGGAGTCAGGGGGTTACACCCCTCCACTTT.

This clone was counted only a few times. This chain joins TRBV3-1 (or the pseudogene TRBV3-2) and TRBJ2-1; D is undetermined. The CDR3 is 14 residues long. Trimming shortened V by 3 bases and J by 2 bases, and 8 bases separated the two germline ends. Germline values: CDR1 LGHDT, CDR2 YNNKEL (reference sequence). The CDR3, as DNA: TGTGCCAGCAGCCAGTCTAGGACCTACAATGAGCAGTTCTTC. Amino acid sequence: CASSQSRTYNEQFF.

The chain links TRBV4-3 to TRBJ1-1; 7 bases line up with TRBD1. The CDR3 runs 15 residues. Germline values: CDR1 LGHNA, CDR2 YSLEER. J lost 6 bases, V lost 1 base, and 8 bases had no gene match. Here the CDR3 reads CASSQGGARGSEAFF. The CDR3 region has the DNA TGCGCCAGCAGCCAAGGAGGGGCCAGGGGGTCTGAAGCTTTCTTT.

The sample holds many counts of this clone. The chain links TRBV7-6 to TRBJ2-3; TRBD2 is a possible D gene (6 bases). V lost 4 bases and J lost 4, with 18 bases in between. Germline assignment: CDR1 SGHVS and CDR2 FNYEAQ. This CDR3 has 16 amino acids. The CDR3 bases are TGTGCCAGCAGCTCCAGCCTGGGGGGAGCGGCAGATACGCAGTATTTT. Translation: CASSSSLGGAADTQYF.

The rearrangement links TRBV5-1 to TRBJ2-7; 8 nucleotides agree with TRBD1. Germline V gene sequence: CDR1 SGHRS, CDR2 YFSETQ. CDR3 size: 16 residues. V gave up 2 bases and J gave up 4 bases; unmatched junction bases: 11. CDR3 loop: CASSLNSDRGSYEQYF. Here the CDR3 DNA reads TGCGCCAGCAGCTTAAATTCTGACAGGGGCAGTTACGAGCAGTACTTC.

The V call is TRBV7-6, the J call TRBJ1-1; D ambiguous. V lost 1 base and J 2 bases, leaving 11 bases between the germline ends. This CDR3 has 15 amino acids. The germline CDR1 and CDR2 sequences are SGHVS and FNYEAQ. CDR3: CASSLGGWSNTEAFF. The CDR3 DNA reads TGTGCCAGCAGCTTAGGTGGGTGGAGTAACACTGAAGCTTTCTTT.

The gene calls are TRBV27 and TRBJ2-3; the D is unclear. In germline, CDR1 is MNHEY, CDR2 SMNVEV (reference sequence). Trimming removed 7 bases from V and 2 bases from J, with 10 bases in between. This CDR3 has 13 amino acids. The CDR3 bases are TGTGCCAGCACCGAGATCCTCACAGATACGCAGTATTTT. Translated: CASTEILTDTQYF.

The chain is built from TRBV4-1 and TRBJ2-7; D unclear. This CDR3 is 15 amino acids long. Germline V gives CDR1 MGHRA, CDR2 YSYEKL. V was cut by 1 base and J by 0 bases, with 10 bases left in between. Here the CDR3 DNA reads TGCGCCAGCAGCCAAGGGGCAGGTAGCTCCTACGAGCAGTACTTC. As protein: CASSQGAGSSYEQYF.

The chain joins TRBV7-9 to TRBJ1-2; possible D gene TRBD1, 5 bases. The V gene lost 0 bases and the J gene lost 6 bases, with 11 bases spanning the gap. The CDR3 is made up of 14 amino acids. The germline V gene encodes CDR1 SEHNR and CDR2 FQNEAQ (reference sequence). For the CDR3, the DNA is TGTGCCAGCAGCTTAGCCTGGGGCGGGGATGGCTACACCTTC. Amino acid sequence: CASSLAWGGDGYTF.

This sequence joins TRBV6-5 and TRBJ2-5; tentatively, D is TRBD2 (7 bases). Trimming took 2 bases from V and 1 from J, leaving 11 bases between them. The germline V gene has CDR1 MNHEY and CDR2 SVGAGI. This CDR3 is 15 amino acids long. The CDR3, as DNA: TGTGCCAGCAGTTACAAAGGGGGGGTCCAAGAGACCCAGTACTTC. Its protein is CASSYKGGVQETQYF.

This clone occurred many times. The chain carries TRBV13 and TRBJ1-4, with D possibly being TRBD1 (6 bases). The germline gives CDR1 PRHDT, CDR2 FYEKMQ (reference sequence). This CDR3 has 14 residues. The V gene lost 1 base and the J gene lost 7 bases, with 10 bases spanning the gap. CDR3 nucleotides: TGTGCCAGCAGCTTAGACAGGGAGGGTGAAAAACTGTTTTTT. Translated, it gives CASSLDREGEKLFF.

This chain uses TRBV5-6 with TRBJ1-1, with D tentatively TRBD1 (5 bases). V lost 3 bases to trimming and J lost 0 bases, with 12 bases between them. The CDR3 contains 15 residues. Per germline, CDR1 SGHDT and CDR2 YYEEEE. CDR3: CASSSAQAMNTEAFF. CDR3 DNA: TGTGCCAGCAGCTCTGCACAGGCCATGAACACTGAAGCTTTCTTT.

DNA for the CDR3: TGTGCCAGTAGTCCCCTAGGCGGGGCCTCCTACAATGAGCAGTTCTTC. Its translation is CASSPLGGASYNEQFF. The chain combines TRBV19 with TRBJ2-1; TRBD2 is a possible D gene (6 bases). The CDR3 totals 16 residues. Trimming pared 5 bases from V and 0 bases from J, leaving 14 bases between. Per the germline V gene, CDR1 is LNHDA and CDR2 is SQIVND (reference sequence).

V usage is TRBV6-5 and J usage is TRBJ1-1; D unresolved. This CDR3 contains 16 residues. CDR1 is MNHEY and CDR2 is SVGAGI in the germline V gene. The V gene lost 0 bases and the J gene lost 1 base, with 12 bases spanning the gap. The CDR3 DNA follows: TGTGCCAGCAGTTACTCCCTAACGTCGGGGAACACTGAAGCTTTCTTT. It yields the protein CASSYSLTSGNTEAFF.